This T cell receptor (beta chain) was captured in a study of blood T cell repertoires in COVID-19. In the study overall: Italy, Spain and the United States were the sources of the convalescent and acute COVID-19 samples. In each case, the material was cDNA or gDNA derived from T cells, B-cell-depleted T cells, or PBMCs.

As originally analysed: Using reference gene primer amplification, nucleated cell counts were estimated. Profiled with immunoSEQ multiplex PCR; TCRdb holds only in-frame clones, not every one. V and J calls and clone size are given by that table; D and trimming were obtained from the DNA. Of around 230,000 clones detected, 80% to 90% appear once; the ten largest clones hold around 8.7%. Losses at the gene ends were 6 bases for V and 4 bases for J; bases not matched to a gene: 3. Germline-derived CDR1 and CDR2 are LGHDT and YNNKEL (reference sequence). This CDR3 has 13 amino acids. This clonotype was sampled from a woman aged 45-65 years with acute or convalescent COVID-19. Sequences were obtained from peripheral blood. The J gene is TRBJ2-3, the V gene TRBV3-1 (or the pseudogene TRBV3-2); TRBD1 matches 8 bases. The chain's CDR3 is CASRDRASDTQYF. Here the CDR3 DNA reads TGTGCCAGCAGGGACAGGGCTTCAGATACGCAGTATTTT.